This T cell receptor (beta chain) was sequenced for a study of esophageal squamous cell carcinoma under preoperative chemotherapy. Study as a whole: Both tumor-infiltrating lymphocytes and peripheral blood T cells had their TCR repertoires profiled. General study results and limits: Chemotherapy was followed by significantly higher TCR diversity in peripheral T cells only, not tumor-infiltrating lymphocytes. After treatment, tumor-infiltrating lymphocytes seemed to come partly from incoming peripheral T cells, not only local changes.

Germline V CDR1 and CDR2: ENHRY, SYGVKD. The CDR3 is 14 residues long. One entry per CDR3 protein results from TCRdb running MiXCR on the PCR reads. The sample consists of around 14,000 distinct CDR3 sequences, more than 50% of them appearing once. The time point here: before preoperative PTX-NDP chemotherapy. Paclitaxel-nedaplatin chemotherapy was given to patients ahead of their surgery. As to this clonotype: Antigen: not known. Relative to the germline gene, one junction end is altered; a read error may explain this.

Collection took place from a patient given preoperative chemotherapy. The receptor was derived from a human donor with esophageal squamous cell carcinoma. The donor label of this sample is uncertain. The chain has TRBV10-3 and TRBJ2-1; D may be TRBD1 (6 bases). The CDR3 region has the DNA TGTGCGGTCAGTGGGGGCCGGAAACAAGAGACGCAGTATTTC. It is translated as CAVSGGRKQETQYF.